The source of this TCR beta chain is a study of T cells after yellow fever vaccination. Study-wide background: SMART-Seq v4 Ultra Low Input prepared the low-cell-number fractions.

CDR1 DFQATT and CDR2 SNEGSKA come from the germline V gene (reference sequence). Trimming removed 6 bases at V and 4 bases at J, with 19 bases between. CDR3 length: 15 residues. MiXCR was run by TCRdb on the 5' RACE reads, yielding one entry per CDR3 protein. The repertoire includes around 67,000 distinct CDR3 sequences, around 6.5% of them detected once, and roughly a third sits in the top ten. General study findings and limits: Weaker in magnitude, the secondary response showed a faster peak on day 5 versus 15.

This clonotype was seen only a few times. Its antigen is not identified. The sequenced sample was CD8+ T cells sorted from PBMCs, obtained around 5 days after the first yellow fever vaccination. The sequence came from a man aged 18 to 29 who received the YFV17D yellow fever vaccine. The chain links TRBV20-1 to TRBJ2-1, with D perhaps TRBD1 (6 bases). Here the CDR3 DNA reads TGCAGTGCCGCCCCCAGGGGACGGTCTTACAATGAGCAGTTCTTC. Its translation: CSAAPRGRSYNEQFF.